This T cell receptor (beta chain) was identified during a study of shared clonotypes between healthy human individuals. Study-wide results and caveats: The study generally estimated greater richness for naive than memory subsets.

Details on this clone: Its antigen is still unknown.

Germline V gives CDR1 KGHSH, CDR2 LQKENI. Between the trimmed V and J ends, which lost 2 bases and 2 bases, there was a span of 11 bases. This CDR3 is 15 amino acids long. An even split of each subset's genomic DNA across several immunoSEQ plates was performed. The data were produced by immunoSEQ multiplex PCR, yet TCRdb's version contains in-frame clones alone and is incomplete. This sample yields some 2 million clones, of which 95% are seen a single time; 0.1% to 0.15% belongs to the top ten. Sample: naive CD4+ T cells sorted from blood. As to subset: CD45RA+ positively selected. The chain combines TRBV18 with TRBJ2-3; perhaps TRBD2 as D (6 bases). The TCR was taken from a man between 18 and 35 years old in good health. The CDR3 DNA reads TGTGCCAGCTCACCATGGCGGGGAGACACAGATACGCAGTATTTT. Its translation is CASSPWRGDTDTQYF.